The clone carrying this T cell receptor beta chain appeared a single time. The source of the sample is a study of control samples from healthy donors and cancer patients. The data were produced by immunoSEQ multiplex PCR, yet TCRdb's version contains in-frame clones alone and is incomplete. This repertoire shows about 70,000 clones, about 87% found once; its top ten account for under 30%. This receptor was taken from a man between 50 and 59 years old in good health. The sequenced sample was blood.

The CDR3 is CSVENTWTGISYEQYF. As DNA, the CDR3 is TGCAGCGTTGAAAATACATGGACAGGGATCTCCTACGAGCAGTACTTC. V gene TRBV29-1 combines with J gene TRBJ2-7; 8 positions match TRBD1. In germline, CDR1 is SQVTM, CDR2 ANQGSEA. This CDR3 has 16 residues. V was clipped by 2 bases and J by 0 bases; unmatched bases: 9.